A single T cell receptor beta chain is shown here with its context. Its specificity is unknown. Trimming took 9 bases from V and 2 from J; bases not matched to a gene: 10. Germline lookup yields CDR1 SGHAT and CDR2 FQNNGV. The CDR3 runs to 14 residues. This specimen belongs to a study of cytomegalovirus exposure and HLA in healthy donors. Whole-study results and caveats: Previously analyzed data showed that most TCR beta V segments were productive at a frequency of about 87% or about 30%.

PCR used 60 Vbeta primers and 13 Jbeta primers. Method: immunoSEQ multiplex PCR; TCRdb's copy keeps in-frame clones and lacks some. This table holds 120,000 or so clones, roughly 85% found once. This chain links TRBV11-2 with TRBJ2-7; TRBD2 agrees at 7 bases. The sequencing sample was made of PBMCs. The TCR comes from a man between 18 and 29 years old in good health and CMV-seropositive. The CDR3 nucleotides read TGTGCCAGTGGGGGGGGACGGGAAACCTACGAGCAGTACTTC. Translation: CASGGGRETYEQYF.